This is a list of T cell receptor beta chains from one sample in a study of shared clonotypes between healthy human individuals. Sequencing used immunoSEQ multiplex PCR; TCRdb keeps in-frame clones, though not all of them. The sample lists 600,000 to 750,000 clones; 72% were seen once. Material: memory CD4+ T cells sorted from blood. The receptors were gathered from a woman aged 30 to 39 in good health. Each CDR3 is given with its conserved first and last residue. The D gene is left open where the match is weak. Clone size is stated in some rows and not others, as once, few, many or a class when expanded.

D gene: TRBD1; clone size: few; V gene: TRBV19; J gene: TRBJ2-3; CDR3 DNA: TGTGCCAGTAGTAGAGACGGCGACAGGGGACTTAGTCCAGATACGCAGTATTTT; CDR3 protein: CASSRDGDRGLSPDTQYF
D gene: -; clone size: -; V gene: TRBV5-1; J gene: TRBJ1-2; CDR3 DNA: TGCGCCAGCAGCTTGGGTTTTGGGGCGACTAACTATGGCTACACCTTC; CDR3 protein: CASSLGFGATNYGYTF
D gene: -; clone size: few; V gene: TRBV30; J gene: TRBJ2-3; CDR3 DNA: TGTGCCTGGAGTCGAGGAGGAGAGTGGGATACGCAGTATTTT; CDR3 protein: CAWSRGGEWDTQYF
D gene: TRBD1; clone size: -; V gene: TRBV10-1; J gene: TRBJ1-2; CDR3 DNA: TGCGCCAGCAGTGAGTCGAACAGGGGAGGAGATGGCTACACCTTC; CDR3 protein: CASSESNRGGDGYTF
D gene: -; clone size: few; V gene: TRBV5-1; J gene: TRBJ2-3; CDR3 DNA: TGCGCCAGCAGCTTTTCACAGGGGAGGTTAACAGATACGCAGTATTTT; CDR3 protein: CASSFSQGRLTDTQYF
D gene: TRBD2; clone size: -; V gene: TRBV4-2; J gene: TRBJ2-1; CDR3 DNA: TGTGCCAGCAGCGATACTAGCGGGAGGGCCTACAATGAGCAGTTCTTC; CDR3 protein: CASSDTSGRAYNEQFF
D gene: -; clone size: -; V gene: TRBV7-8; J gene: TRBJ2-1; CDR3 DNA: TGTGCCAGCAGCTTAGTGATCGTGCAGCACAATGAGCAGTTCTTC; CDR3 protein: CASSLVIVQHNEQFF
D gene: -; clone size: -; V gene: TRBV28; J gene: TRBJ1-5; CDR3 DNA: TGTGCCAGCAGACCACCTAGCCGGGGAATTCAGCCCCAGCATTTT; CDR3 protein: CASRPPSRGIQPQHF
D gene: -; clone size: few; V gene: TRBV18; J gene: TRBJ1-2; CDR3 DNA: TGTGCCAGCTTAGCCGGGACGGGATCCTATGGCTACACCTTC; CDR3 protein: CASLAGTGSYGYTF
D gene: -; clone size: -; V gene: TRBV5-1; J gene: TRBJ2-7; CDR3 DNA: TGCGCCAGCAGCTTGGGTTGGGACGAGCAGTACTTC; CDR3 protein: CASSLGWDEQYF
D gene: -; clone size: -; V gene: TRBV28; J gene: TRBJ1-2; CDR3 DNA: TGTGCCAGCACCCTTCTTGGGGCCTATGGCTACACCTTC; CDR3 protein: CASTLLGAYGYTF
D gene: TRBD1; clone size: few; V gene: TRBV7-9; J gene: TRBJ1-4; CDR3 DNA: TGTGCCAGCAGCTTAAGAACAGGGGGCTTTAGCGAAAAACTGTTTTTT; CDR3 protein: CASSLRTGGFSEKLFF
D gene: TRBD1; clone size: -; V gene: TRBV6-6; J gene: TRBJ1-3; CDR3 DNA: TGTGCCGTACGGGACAGCCGCTCTGGAAACACCATATATTTT; CDR3 protein: CAVRDSRSGNTIYF
D gene: -; clone size: -; V gene: TRBV28; J gene: TRBJ1-5; CDR3 DNA: TGTGCCAGCAGTTTAACGGCAGGGGATTCGGGTAATCAGCCCCAGCATTTT; CDR3 protein: CASSLTAGDSGNQPQHF
D gene: TRBD1; clone size: -; V gene: TRBV2; J gene: TRBJ1-2; CDR3 DNA: TGTGCCAGCAGTCGGGACAGGGGGTTCTATGGCTACACCTTC; CDR3 protein: CASSRDRGFYGYTF
D gene: TRBD2; clone size: -; V gene: TRBV29-1; J gene: TRBJ2-2; CDR3 DNA: TGCAGCGTTGATATCGGGAGGGCCGGTGACACCGGGGAGCTGTTTTTT; CDR3 protein: CSVDIGRAGDTGELFF
D gene: -; clone size: once; V gene: TRBV28; J gene: TRBJ1-1; CDR3 DNA: TGTGCCAGCAGGTCTTTCTCACGCGGCGGCACTGAAGCTTTCTTT; CDR3 protein: CASRSFSRGGTEAFF
D gene: -; clone size: once; V gene: TRBV18; J gene: TRBJ1-1; CDR3 DNA: TGTGCCAGCTCTGCCACAACTGGGGGGCTTCGCACTGAAGCTTTCTTT; CDR3 protein: CASSATTGGLRTEAFF
D gene: -; clone size: -; V gene: TRBV21-1; J gene: TRBJ2-7; CDR3 DNA: TGTGCCAGCAGCAAACCCAGGGGGCATGATGGATGGGCCGAGCAGTACTTC; CDR3 protein: CASSKPRGHDGWAEQYF
D gene: -; clone size: -; V gene: TRBV5-1; J gene: TRBJ2-7; CDR3 DNA: TGCGCCAGCAGCTTGGAGGGTTCCTACGAGCAGTACTTC; CDR3 protein: CASSLEGSYEQYF
D gene: -; clone size: few; V gene: TRBV5-1; J gene: TRBJ1-4; CDR3 DNA: TGCGCCAGCAGCATGGAGGTCAGGGGAAATGAAAAACTGTTTTTT; CDR3 protein: CASSMEVRGNEKLFF
D gene: -; clone size: -; V gene: TRBV21-1; J gene: TRBJ1-1; CDR3 DNA: TGTGCCAGCAGCTTAGCGATGGTTGCGAACACTGAAGCTTTCTTT; CDR3 protein: CASSLAMVANTEAFF
D gene: -; clone size: -; V gene: TRBV2; J gene: TRBJ1-5; CDR3 DNA: TGTGCCAGCATGAACAGGGAGCGTCAGCCCCAGCATTTT; CDR3 protein: CASMNRERQPQHF
D gene: TRBD1; clone size: few; V gene: TRBV28; J gene: TRBJ2-1; CDR3 DNA: TGTGCCAGCAGTCCGTACAGGGGGCGAAGTGAGCAGTTCTTC; CDR3 protein: CASSPYRGRSEQFF
D gene: -; clone size: -; V gene: TRBV30; J gene: TRBJ2-7; CDR3 DNA: TGTGCCTGGAGTCCCGGTATCTCCTACGAGCAGTACTTC; CDR3 protein: CAWSPGISYEQYF
D gene: TRBD1; clone size: -; V gene: TRBV18; J gene: TRBJ2-7; CDR3 DNA: TGTGCCAGCTCACCCCCGGGACAGGGCACCTACGAGCAGTACTTC; CDR3 protein: CASSPPGQGTYEQYF
D gene: -; clone size: -; V gene: TRBV6-5; J gene: TRBJ2-3; CDR3 DNA: TGTGCCTCCCCGACGGGAGAAGTTTCAGATACGCAGTATTTT; CDR3 protein: CASPTGEVSDTQYF
D gene: TRBD1; clone size: -; V gene: TRBV7-9; J gene: TRBJ2-2; CDR3 DNA: TGTGCCAGCAGTAGCCGGGACAGGGGTGCTCCCGGGGAGCTGTTTTTT; CDR3 protein: CASSSRDRGAPGELFF
D gene: -; clone size: few; V gene: TRBV29-1; J gene: TRBJ1-1; CDR3 DNA: TGCAGCGCGGTAAGGGGTGACACTGAAGCTTTCTTT; CDR3 protein: CSAVRGDTEAFF
D gene: -; clone size: -; V gene: TRBV11-3; J gene: TRBJ2-2; CDR3 DNA: TGTGCCAGCAGCCGAATACTACCGTCGAACACCGGGGAGCTGTTTTTT; CDR3 protein: CASSRILPSNTGELFF
D gene: TRBD2; clone size: once; V gene: TRBV11-2; J gene: TRBJ2-7; CDR3 DNA: TGTGCCAGCAGCTTAGGGGACTGGACTAGCGGGCCCGCATACGAGCAGTACTTC; CDR3 protein: CASSLGDWTSGPAYEQYF
D gene: -; clone size: -; V gene: TRBV7-3; J gene: TRBJ2-7; CDR3 DNA: TGTGCCAGCAGCACTCAGGGAACAGGTCCCTACGAGCAGTACTTC; CDR3 protein: CASSTQGTGPYEQYF
D gene: TRBD2; clone size: -; V gene: TRBV11-2; J gene: TRBJ2-1; CDR3 DNA: TGTGCCAGCAGCTTAAATAGCGGGAACTACAATGAGCAGTTCTTC; CDR3 protein: CASSLNSGNYNEQFF
D gene: -; clone size: few; V gene: TRBV14; J gene: TRBJ2-1; CDR3 DNA: TGTGCCAGCAGCCAAGGGGAGCTAGCTAATGAGCAGTTCTTC; CDR3 protein: CASSQGELANEQFF
D gene: -; clone size: -; V gene: TRBV7-9; J gene: TRBJ2-7; CDR3 DNA: TGTGCCAGCAGCTCCGGACCTCCCTACGAGCAGTACTTC; CDR3 protein: CASSSGPPYEQYF
D gene: -; clone size: -; V gene: TRBV15; J gene: TRBJ2-7; CDR3 DNA: TGTGCCACCAGCGAACTCAGGGGGGGCGCCGAGCAGTACTTC; CDR3 protein: CATSELRGGAEQYF
D gene: -; clone size: -; V gene: TRBV6-5; J gene: TRBJ2-7; CDR3 DNA: TGTGCCAGCAGTTACTCGGCCGGGGGACTGCAGTACTTC; CDR3 protein: CASSYSAGGLQYF
D gene: TRBD1; clone size: few; V gene: TRBV2; J gene: TRBJ1-2; CDR3 DNA: TGTGCCAGCAGTTTTTCCGGACAGGACTATGGCTACACCTTC; CDR3 protein: CASSFSGQDYGYTF
D gene: -; clone size: -; V gene: TRBV6-1; J gene: TRBJ2-7; CDR3 DNA: TGTGCCAGCAGTGCAGTGTTACGGGAGCAGTACTTC; CDR3 protein: CASSAVLREQYF
D gene: -; clone size: -; V gene: TRBV7-6; J gene: TRBJ2-2; CDR3 DNA: TGTGCCAGCAGCTTAGAGGGGAGGACCACCGGGGAGCTGTTTTTT; CDR3 protein: CASSLEGRTTGELFF
D gene: -; clone size: -; V gene: TRBV2; J gene: TRBJ1-3; CDR3 DNA: TGTGCCAGCAGCGAGGCGGGGAACTCTGGAAACACCATATATTTT; CDR3 protein: CASSEAGNSGNTIYF
D gene: TRBD1; clone size: few; V gene: TRBV30; J gene: TRBJ2-2; CDR3 DNA: TGTGCCTGGAGTCTGGAGACAGGGACCGGGGAGCTGTTTTTT; CDR3 protein: CAWSLETGTGELFF
D gene: TRBD2; clone size: -; V gene: TRBV9; J gene: TRBJ2-5; CDR3 DNA: TGTGCCAGCAGCGTAGGCGGGAGTGGGGAGACCCAGTACTTC; CDR3 protein: CASSVGGSGETQYF
D gene: TRBD2; clone size: -; V gene: TRBV5-1; J gene: TRBJ2-2; CDR3 DNA: TGCGCCAGCAGCTGGGTAGGGGGACTAGCGTCCGGGGAGCTGTTTTTT; CDR3 protein: CASSWVGGLASGELFF
D gene: -; clone size: -; V gene: TRBV19; J gene: TRBJ2-1; CDR3 DNA: TGTGCCAGTAGTCACAGGGGGGGGCGATATGAGCAGTTCTTC; CDR3 protein: CASSHRGGRYEQFF
D gene: TRBD1; clone size: -; V gene: TRBV7-7; J gene: TRBJ2-2; CDR3 DNA: TGTGCCAGCAGCCTCCCGGACAGGTACACCGGGGAGCTGTTTTTT; CDR3 protein: CASSLPDRYTGELFF
D gene: TRBD2; clone size: -; V gene: TRBV28; J gene: TRBJ2-7; CDR3 DNA: TGTGCCAGCAGCCTCTCTAGCGGGACCTACGAGCAGTACTTC; CDR3 protein: CASSLSSGTYEQYF
D gene: -; clone size: -; V gene: TRBV7-8; J gene: TRBJ2-1; CDR3 DNA: TGTGCCAGCAGACAGATCGGGCCACCGGTAGTCAGGGCGGGGAATGAGCAGTTCTTC; CDR3 protein: CASRQIGPPVVRAGNEQFF
D gene: TRBD1; clone size: -; V gene: TRBV5-1; J gene: TRBJ1-3; CDR3 DNA: TGCGCCAGCAGCTCTCAACCGGGACAGGGAGTAAACACCATATATTTT; CDR3 protein: CASSSQPGQGVNTIYF
D gene: -; clone size: -; V gene: TRBV14; J gene: TRBJ2-7; CDR3 DNA: TGTGCCAGCAGCCAAGCCTTGGTAGGCGAGCAGTACTTC; CDR3 protein: CASSQALVGEQYF
D gene: TRBD2; clone size: -; V gene: TRBV11-2; J gene: TRBJ2-6; CDR3 DNA: TGTGCCAGCAGCACCCAAAGCGGGAGATTAGCTGGGGCCAACGTCCTGACTTTC; CDR3 protein: CASSTQSGRLAGANVLTF
D gene: -; clone size: -; V gene: TRBV5-1; J gene: TRBJ1-1; CDR3 DNA: TGCGCCAGCAGAATAGGGCCCTCTGAAGCTTTCTTT; CDR3 protein: CASRIGPSEAFF
D gene: -; clone size: once; V gene: TRBV19; J gene: TRBJ2-5; CDR3 DNA: TGTGCCAGTAGTCTCTGGGGAGTGGAACGAGAGACCCAGTACTTC; CDR3 protein: CASSLWGVERETQYF
D gene: TRBD2; clone size: -; V gene: TRBV4-1; J gene: TRBJ2-1; CDR3 DNA: TGCGCCAGCAGCCCCCAACTAGCGGGAGGTTCGCATGAGCAGTTCTTC; CDR3 protein: CASSPQLAGGSHEQFF
D gene: TRBD2; clone size: -; V gene: TRBV19; J gene: TRBJ2-7; CDR3 DNA: TGTGCCAGTAGTATAGCGGCTAGCGGGAGGGCCCCCTACGAGCAGTACTTC; CDR3 protein: CASSIAASGRAPYEQYF
D gene: TRBD2; clone size: few; V gene: TRBV2; J gene: TRBJ2-2; CDR3 DNA: TGTGCCAGCAGTGTCGGGACTACCAACACCGGGGAGCTGTTTTTT; CDR3 protein: CASSVGTTNTGELFF
D gene: -; clone size: few; V gene: TRBV29-1; J gene: TRBJ2-7; CDR3 DNA: TGCAGTGGGGGCTCCTACGAGCAGTACTTC; CDR3 protein: CSGGSYEQYF
D gene: -; clone size: once; V gene: TRBV29-1; J gene: TRBJ2-5; CDR3 DNA: TGCAGCGTTGAGCCTCTTGGTTTGGAGACCCAGTACTTC; CDR3 protein: CSVEPLGLETQYF
D gene: -; clone size: few; V gene: TRBV29-1; J gene: TRBJ1-2; CDR3 DNA: TGCAGCGTTGTGAAGGGCGGTACTAACTATGGCTACACCTTC; CDR3 protein: CSVVKGGTNYGYTF
D gene: -; clone size: -; V gene: TRBV5-4; J gene: TRBJ2-1; CDR3 DNA: TGTGCCAGCAGCTTGGGGACGAGCTCCTACAATGAGCAGTTCTTC; CDR3 protein: CASSLGTSSYNEQFF